This TCR beta chain was captured by sequencing in a study of T cell changes during pregnancy in multiple sclerosis. Between the trimmed V and J ends, which lost 3 bases and 0 bases, there was a span of 13 bases. In germline, CDR1 is SGDLS, CDR2 YYNGEE. This CDR3 has 16 residues. Data came from immunoSEQ multiplex PCR; TCRdb stores just in-frame clones and leaves some out. Of about 110,000 clones listed, 92% were seen once; the top ten hold 1.5% to 2%. V usage is TRBV9 and J usage is TRBJ1-3; the D is unclear. The source is a female donor with multiple sclerosis, enrolled in a pregnancy study. Sequenced here: peripheral blood, sampled after pregnancy. The CDR3 is CASSALGSNSGNTIYF. CDR3 sequence (DNA): TGTGCCAGCAGCGCTCTAGGCTCCAACTCTGGAAACACCATATATTTT.